This T cell receptor beta chain is from a study of CD8 T cells in ankylosing spondylitis. Germline CDR1 is SEHNR and CDR2 is FQNEAQ (reference sequence). The CDR3 covers 16 residues. J was trimmed by 10 bases and V by 5 bases; bases with no gene match: 10. A remark on this clonotype: Its antigen is still unknown.

Each CDR3 protein gets one entry after TCRdb re-called the 5' RACE reads with MiXCR. The sample has approximately 220,000 distinct CDR3 sequences, approximately 20% seen once. Study-wide points: Characteristic of ankylosing spondylitis blood, it appeared, was a TCR beta motif comprising roughly eight highly homologous variants.

The rearrangement uses TRBV7-9 and TRBJ2-1; 14 bases agree with TRBD2. The TCR was taken from a male donor with ankylosing spondylitis. The sequenced material came from blood, either unsorted or a sorted T cell fraction (not recorded which). The CDR3 spells CASSGLAGGVGGEQFF. CDR3 nucleotides: TGTGCCAGCAGCGGACTAGCGGGAGGAGTAGGGGGGGAGCAGTTCTTC.